Listed below are T cell receptor beta chains from one sample, sequenced in a study of human T cells and chemical hapten exposure. TCRdb recomputed calls from the RACE reads with MiXCR, one row per CDR3 protein. There are 85,000 to 130,000 distinct CDR3 sequences in the sample; less than 15% occur only once, and roughly 1.5% lies in the top ten. The sample here was whole blood, taken in connection with sensitization to the hapten diphenylcyclopropenone (DPC). These receptors were collected from a woman between 45 and 65 years old with alopecia areata. Some clones in this sample may be carry-over from other donors' samples. Both conserved end residues are part of each CDR3. D genes are given only for firm matches. The size entry is marked missing in some rows and otherwise reads once, few, many or a size class.

V gene	clone size	CDR3 length	D gene	J gene	CDR3 DNA	CDR3 protein
TRBV5-1	few	15	NA	TRBJ1-4	TGCGCCAGCAGCCCGCGAGCGGCAACTAATGAAAAACTGTTTTTT	CASSPRAATNEKLFF
TRBV28	once	15	TRBD1	TRBJ2-3	TGTGCCAGCAACCCACAGGGGGCTGGCACAGATACGCAGTATTTT	CASNPQGAGTDTQYF
TRBV7-8	NA	15	TRBD1	TRBJ1-1	TGTGCCAGCAGCTCGGTTAGGACAGGGAACACTGAAGCTTTCTTT	CASSSVRTGNTEAFF
TRBV9	few	14	NA	TRBJ2-3	TGTGCCAGCAGCGCTGGGGGGGGCCCAGCTACGCAGTATTTT	CASSAGGGPATQYF
TRBV5-1	few	19	TRBD1	TRBJ2-7	TGCGCCAGCAGGCCCGGAGGGACAGGGAGAGCTGCATCCCCCTACGAGCAGTACTTC	CASRPGGTGRAASPYEQYF
TRBV14	few	13	NA	TRBJ1-2	TGTGCCAGCAGCCAAGCGGGGTTATATGGCTACACCTTC	CASSQAGLYGYTF
TRBV12-3/TRBV12-4	few	15	TRBD2	TRBJ2-5	TGTGCCAGCAGCCTTAGCGGGAGGTTTGGGGAGACCCAGTACTTC	CASSLSGRFGETQYF
TRBV27	many	15	TRBD2	TRBJ2-7	TGTGCCAGCAGTTCGGGACTAGCGGGAGGCTACGAGCAGTACTTC	CASSSGLAGGYEQYF
TRBV29-1	NA	12	NA	TRBJ1-1	TGCAGCGGGGACATTCCGGGAACTGAAGCTTTCTTT	CSGDIPGTEAFF
TRBV7-2	NA	12	NA	TRBJ2-5	TGTGCCAGCAGCACGGGGTCCGAGACCCAGTACTTC	CASSTGSETQYF
TRBV7-2	NA	12	NA	TRBJ1-1	TGTGCCAGCAGCTTTTTGGGGGCTGAAGCTTTCTTT	CASSFLGAEAFF
TRBV29-1	NA	12	NA	TRBJ1-1	TGCAGCGTTGAAGGGCCGGACCGGGCAGCTTTCTTT	CSVEGPDRAAFF
TRBV28	NA	14	NA	TRBJ1-6	TGTGCCAGCAGGATCGATAGCGTTATTTCACCCCTCCACTTT	CASRIDSVISPLHF
TRBV28	many	15	NA	TRBJ1-1	TGTGCCAGCAGTTTCGAAGGGCGGGGGGACACTGAAGCTTTCTTT	CASSFEGRGDTEAFF
TRBV28	many	15	NA	TRBJ1-4	TGTGCCAGCAGCCCGGGAGGCAGGAATAATGAAAAACTGTTTTTT	CASSPGGRNNEKLFF
TRBV2	NA	15	TRBD2	TRBJ2-3	TGTGCCAGCAGTGTCATAGCGGGAGGAACAGATACGCAGTATTTT	CASSVIAGGTDTQYF
TRBV7-8	NA	15	NA	TRBJ2-7	TGTGCCAGCAGCTCTAGACAGGGACTCTCCTACGAGCAGTACTTC	CASSSRQGLSYEQYF
TRBV7-2	NA	15	NA	TRBJ2-3	TGTGCCAGCAGCTTAGTAGCGGCCTACACAGATACGCAGTATTTT	CASSLVAAYTDTQYF
TRBV28	many	16	NA	TRBJ2-7	TGTGCCAGCAGTTTATTGGGGGGGCCGGGTCCCCGCGAGCAGTACTTC	CASSLLGGPGPREQYF
TRBV6-1	few	12	NA	TRBJ2-7	TGTGCCAGCAGTGAATCACACTACGAGCAGTACTTC	CASSESHYEQYF
TRBV27	many	16	TRBD2	TRBJ2-3	TGTGCCAGCAGTTCCTACGGGACTAGCGGAATAGATACGCAGTATTTT	CASSSYGTSGIDTQYF
TRBV29-1	NA	12	TRBD1	TRBJ1-2	TGCAGCGAAGGGGACAGGGGCTCTGGCTACACCTTC	CSEGDRGSGYTF
TRBV6-2/TRBV6-3	few	13	TRBD1	TRBJ1-5	TGTGCCAGCAGTCGGGACAGCCTCGGGCCCCAGCATTTT	CASSRDSLGPQHF
TRBV29-1	NA	14	TRBD1	TRBJ2-5	TGCAGCGTTTTGACAGGGGGCTACCAAGAGACCCAGTACTTC	CSVLTGGYQETQYF
TRBV6-5	many	14	NA	TRBJ2-4	TGTGCCAGCAGTCAAACGGACTCAAAAAACATTCAGTACTTC	CASSQTDSKNIQYF
TRBV14	NA	14	NA	TRBJ1-3	TGTGCCAGCAGCCAAGATGCCATCCGAAACACCATATATTTT	CASSQDAIRNTIYF
TRBV7-6	NA	12	NA	TRBJ1-2	TGTGCCAGCAGCCCCGACCACTATGGCTACACCTTC	CASSPDHYGYTF